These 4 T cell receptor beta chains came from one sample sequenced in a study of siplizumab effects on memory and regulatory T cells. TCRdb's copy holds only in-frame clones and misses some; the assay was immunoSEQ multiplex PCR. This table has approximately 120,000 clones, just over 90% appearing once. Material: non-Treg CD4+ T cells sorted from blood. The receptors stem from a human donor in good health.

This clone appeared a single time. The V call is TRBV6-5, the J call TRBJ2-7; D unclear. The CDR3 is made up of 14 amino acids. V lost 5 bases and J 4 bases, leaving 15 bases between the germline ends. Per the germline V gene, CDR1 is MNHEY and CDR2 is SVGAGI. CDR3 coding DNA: TGTGCCAGCAGTGGGTCGTGGGCGCGGTACGAGCAGTACTTC. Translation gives CASSGSWARYEQYF.

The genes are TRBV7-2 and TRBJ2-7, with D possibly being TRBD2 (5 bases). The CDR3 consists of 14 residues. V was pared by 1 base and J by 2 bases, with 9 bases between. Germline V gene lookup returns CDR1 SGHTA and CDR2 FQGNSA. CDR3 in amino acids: CASSLGLGAYEQYF. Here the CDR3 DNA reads TGTGCCAGCAGCTTAGGGCTCGGGGCCTACGAGCAGTACTTC.

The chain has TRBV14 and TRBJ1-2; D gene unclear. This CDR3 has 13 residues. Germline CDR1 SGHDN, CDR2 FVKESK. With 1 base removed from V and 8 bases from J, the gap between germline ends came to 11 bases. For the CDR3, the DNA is TGTGCCAGCAGCCAAGGTTCCGGGTTCGGCTACACCTTC. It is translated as CASSQGSGFGYTF.

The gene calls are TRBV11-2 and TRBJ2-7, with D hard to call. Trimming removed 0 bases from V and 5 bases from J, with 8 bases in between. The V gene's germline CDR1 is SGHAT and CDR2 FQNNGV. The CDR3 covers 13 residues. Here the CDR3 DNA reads TGTGCCAGCAGCTTAGACAGGATCCACGAGCAGTACTTC. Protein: CASSLDRIHEQYF.